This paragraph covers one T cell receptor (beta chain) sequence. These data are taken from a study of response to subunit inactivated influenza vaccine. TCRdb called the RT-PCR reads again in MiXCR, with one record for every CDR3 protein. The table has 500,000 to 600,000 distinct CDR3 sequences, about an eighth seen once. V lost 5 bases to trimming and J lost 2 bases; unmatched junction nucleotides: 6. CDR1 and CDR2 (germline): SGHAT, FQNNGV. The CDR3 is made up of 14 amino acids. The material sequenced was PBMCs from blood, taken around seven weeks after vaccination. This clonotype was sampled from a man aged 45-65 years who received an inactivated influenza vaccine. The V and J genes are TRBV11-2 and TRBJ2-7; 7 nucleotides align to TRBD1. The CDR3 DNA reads TGTGCCAGCAGCCCTACAGGGGTCCCCTACGAGCAGTACTTC. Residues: CASSPTGVPYEQYF.